These 29 T cell receptor beta chains came from one sample sequenced in a study of blood T cell repertoires in COVID-19. Here immunoSEQ multiplex PCR was the method, and the copy in TCRdb shows in-frame clones only, minus some. The data show roughly 300,000 clones, more than 85% seen once. The source material was PBMCs or T cells enriched from blood (not recorded which). These receptors all stem from a woman aged 30 to 39 who had recovered from COVID-19.

The V and J genes are TRBV6-9 and TRBJ2-5; TRBD1 agrees at 10 bases. After removal of 10 bases from V and 5 bases from J, the junction contained 13 bases not matched to a gene. CDR3 size: 15 residues. Germline CDR1 is MNHGY and CDR2 is SVAAGI. CDR3 sequence: CANLPVGQGMETQYF. In nucleotides, the CDR3 is TGTGCCAACCTCCCTGTGGGACAGGGGATGGAGACCCAGTACTTC.

This clone appeared a single time. The V gene is TRBV4-1, the J gene TRBJ2-1; 7 bases agree with TRBD2. The CDR3 contains 15 residues. Trimming removed 2 bases from V and 4 bases from J; junction bases left unmatched: 5. The germline gives CDR1 MGHRA, CDR2 YSYEKL. The CDR3, as DNA: TGCGCCAGCAGCCAAATGACGGGGGGATACAATGAGCAGTTCTTC. It yields the protein CASSQMTGGYNEQFF.

The gene calls are TRBV7-2 and TRBJ1-2, with 8 positions matching TRBD1. Germline-derived CDR1 and CDR2 are SGHTA and FQGNSA. CDR3 length: 14 amino acids. With V trimmed by 9 bases and J by 4 bases, 10 bases remained unmatched. CDR3 DNA sequence: TGTGCCAGTAGCCCCGGGACAGGCAGCTATGGCTACACCTTC. Translation gives CASSPGTGSYGYTF.

The rearrangement uses TRBV12-3 or TRBV12-4 and TRBJ2-6; D perhaps matches TRBD1 (5 bases). The CDR3 runs to 13 residues. V dropped 11 bases and J dropped 2 bases, with 10 bases sitting between them. The CDR3 loop is CAVGATGANVLTF. Here the CDR3 DNA reads TGTGCCGTTGGGGCCACTGGGGCCAACGTCCTGACTTTC.

This chain links TRBV5-6 with TRBJ2-7; D may be TRBD2 (6 bases). The CDR3 length is 16 residues. Germline-derived CDR1 and CDR2 are SGHDT and YYEEEE. The V end lost 3 bases, the J end lost 5 bases, and 21 bases lay between the germline ends. CDR3 in DNA: TGTGCCAGCAGCTCCCCCCCGTGGGGGGAGGACCACGAGCAGTACTTC. It translates to CASSSPPWGEDHEQYF.

V is TRBV5-1 and J is TRBJ2-3, with a possible D match to TRBD2 (5 bases). This CDR3 region has 13 residues. Trimming cost V 1 base and J 3 bases, with 6 bases left between them. CDR1 SGHRS and CDR2 YFSETQ come from the germline V gene. This chain's CDR3 is CASSLRETDTQYF. The CDR3 DNA sequence: TGCGCCAGCAGCTTGAGGGAGACAGATACGCAGTATTTT.

The chain links TRBV21-1 to TRBJ1-2; the table's D gene call, TRBD1, was not cross checked with the DNA. TRBV21-1 represents a pseudogene. This CDR3 has 15 amino acids. In DNA, the CDR3 is TGTGCCAGCAGCAAGGGGAAGATAACAGGGGACGGCTACACCTTC. Its protein product is CASSKGKITGDGYTF.

This clone was seen only a few times. This chain uses TRBV3-1 (or the pseudogene TRBV3-2) with TRBJ2-5; 13 nucleotides agree with TRBD2. After removal of 3 bases from V and 5 bases from J, the junction contained 12 bases not matched to a gene. Germline V gene sequence: CDR1 LGHDT, CDR2 YNNKEL (reference sequence). The CDR3 is 18 residues long. The CDR3 bases are TGTGCCAGCAGCCACCCGAGGACTAGCGGGGGACGTGGGGAGACCCAGTACTTC. This sequence encodes CASSHPRTSGGRGETQYF.

The rearrangement links TRBV27 to TRBJ2-1, with 9 bases aligning to TRBD2. The germline V gene has CDR1 MNHEY and CDR2 SMNVEV (reference sequence). The CDR3 sequence is 17 residues long. Trimming removed 8 bases from V and 1 base from J; junction bases left unmatched: 12. The CDR3 reads CASATAGGLSSYNEQFF. The CDR3 region has the DNA TGTGCCAGCGCCACGGCGGGGGGGTTGAGTTCCTACAATGAGCAGTTCTTC.

CDR3 nucleotide sequence: TGTGCCAGCAGTCTAGGACAGGGGGCCTCCGATGAGCAGTTCTTC. Amino acids: CASSLGQGASDEQFF. This chain links TRBV28 with TRBJ2-1; 11 positions agree with TRBD1. This CDR3 spans 15 amino acids. After removal of 5 bases from V and 8 bases from J, the junction contained 8 bases not matched to a gene. The germline V gene encodes CDR1 MDHEN and CDR2 SYDVKM.

On this clone: In the same sample, other DNA sequences code for this CDR3. The chain has TRBV2 and TRBJ1-2; D gene uncertain. Germline-derived CDR1 and CDR2 are SNHLY and FYNNEI. The CDR3 has 11 amino acids. Trimming shortened V by 5 bases and J by 7 bases, and 8 bases separated the two germline ends. CDR3 region: CASSLGSGYTF. As DNA, the CDR3 is TGTGCCAGCAGTCTTGGGAGTGGCTACACCTTC.

The chain is built from TRBV6-4 and TRBJ2-1, with 7 bases that match TRBD2. The CDR3 totals 15 residues. Germline CDR1 reads MRHNA; CDR2 reads SNTAGT. Trimming at V came to 5 bases and at J to 4 bases, leaving 8 bases not matched to a gene. In DNA form, the CDR3 reads TGTGCCAGCAGTCTCCGCTGGGGGGGGTACAATGAGCAGTTCTTC. Amino acid sequence: CASSLRWGGYNEQFF.

The chain recombines TRBV11-3 with TRBJ2-7; TRBD2 agrees at 7 bases. V lost 1 base to trimming and J lost 5 bases; unmatched junction nucleotides: 5. The V gene's germline CDR1 is SGHNT and CDR2 YENEEA. The CDR3 contains 14 residues. CDR3 sequence reads: CASSLGGGNHEQYF. The CDR3 bases are TGTGCCAGCAGCTTAGGGGGGGGTAACCACGAGCAGTACTTC.

This sequence joins TRBV28 and TRBJ2-7, with D unclear. In germline, CDR1 is MDHEN, CDR2 SYDVKM. V lost 3 bases and J lost 2, with 5 bases in between. The CDR3 loop spans 12 amino acids. For the CDR3, the DNA is TGTGCCAGCAGTTTGCCAGCCTACGAGCAGTACTTC. Translated: CASSLPAYEQYF.

This clone was recorded only once. The chain couples TRBV30 to TRBJ1-2, with 9 bases aligning to TRBD1. The CDR3 spans 16 residues. Trimming at V came to 2 bases and at J to 0 bases, leaving 7 bases not matched to a gene. Germline values: CDR1 GTSNPN, CDR2 SVGIG (reference sequence). The CDR3 protein is CAWSKGQGKANYGYTF. CDR3 DNA sequence: TGTGCCTGGAGTAAGGGACAGGGTAAAGCTAACTATGGCTACACCTTC. The full variable domain, rest sourced from reference TRBV30 and TRBJ1-2, is SQTIHQWPATLVQPVGSPLSLECTVEGTSNPNLYWYRQAAGRGLQLLFYSVGIGQISSEVPQNLSASRPQDRQFILSSKKLLLSDSGFYLCAWSKGQGKANYGYTFGSGTRLTVV.

The gene calls are TRBV28 and TRBJ2-1, with TRBD2 as a possible D gene (5 bases). Per germline, CDR1 MDHEN and CDR2 SYDVKM. Trimming removed 5 bases from V and 1 base from J, with 15 bases in between. The CDR3 runs to 16 residues. The CDR3 spells CASSPHEGISYNEQFF. The CDR3 DNA reads TGTGCCAGCAGTCCCCATGAGGGCATATCCTACAATGAGCAGTTCTTC.

This chain links TRBV28 with TRBJ1-2; tentatively, D is TRBD1 (5 bases). With 7 bases removed from V and 8 bases from J, the gap between germline ends came to 20 bases. The CDR3 spans 14 residues. Germline loops: CDR1 MDHEN, CDR2 SYDVKM. CDR3 sequence reads: CASNSQPGGNGYTF. The CDR3 region has the DNA TGTGCCAGCAACTCCCAGCCCGGGGGTAACGGCTACACCTTC.

This clone has only a few counts. The chain uses TRBV14 and TRBJ2-2; a weak D match, TRBD2 (5 bases). The germline CDR1 and CDR2 sequences are SGHDN and FVKESK. The V end was cut by 3 bases, the J end by 7 bases, with 9 bases between. The CDR3 has 13 amino acids. CDR3 residues: CASSQSGVGELFF. The DNA for the CDR3 is TGTGCCAGCAGCCAGTCCGGGGTCGGGGAGCTGTTTTTT.

The chain links TRBV28 to TRBJ1-1; D is unresolved. The CDR3 contains 14 residues. Germline V gene data show CDR1 as MDHEN and CDR2 as SYDVKM. Trimming stripped 7 bases from V and 0 bases from J, with 12 bases between. The CDR3 loop reads CASKPLNLNTEAFF. As DNA, the CDR3 is TGTGCCAGCAAGCCTCTAAACTTGAACACTGAAGCTTTCTTT.

V and J are TRBV5-5 and TRBJ2-3; D perhaps matches TRBD1 (7 bases). The V gene's germline CDR1 is SGHKS and CDR2 YYEKEE (reference sequence). The V gene lost 6 bases and the J gene lost 3 bases, with 14 bases spanning the gap. The CDR3 sequence is 14 residues long. For the CDR3, the DNA is TGTGCCAGCACCGTGCAGGGGGGTACAGATACGCAGTATTTT. Encoded protein: CASTVQGGTDTQYF. Together with reference TRBV5-5 and TRBJ2-3, the CDR3 gives the full variable domain: DAGVTQSPTHLIKTRGQQVTLRCSPISGHKSVSWYQQVLGQGPQFIFQYYEKEERGRGNFPDRFSARQFPNYSSELNVNALLLGDSALYLCASTVQGGTDTQYFGPGTRLTVL.

The chain has TRBV27 and TRBJ2-7; no firm D call. This CDR3 region has 12 residues. Trimming took 5 bases from V and 2 from J, leaving 7 bases between them. CDR1 is MNHEY, CDR2 SMNVEV, per germline (reference sequence). In DNA form, the CDR3 reads TGTGCCAGCAGTCCCTCAGCCTACGAGCAGTACTTC. It yields the protein CASSPSAYEQYF.

J is TRBJ2-7 and V is TRBV13, with TRBD1 as a possible D gene (6 bases). V lost 5 bases and J lost 6, with 20 bases in between. This CDR3 spans 15 amino acids. CDR1 and CDR2 from the germline V gene are PRHDT and FYEKMQ (reference sequence). Here the CDR3 DNA reads TGTGCCAGCAGCGGACCCGGGACATTTGAGGGCGAGCAGTACTTC. As protein: CASSGPGTFEGEQYF.

The J gene is TRBJ2-1, the V gene TRBV25-1; 10 bases match TRBD2. Germline CDR1 MGHDK, CDR2 SYGVNS. V was pared by 6 bases and J by 8 bases, with 13 bases of the junction left unmatched. The CDR3 has 16 residues. CDR3 loop: CASSLPLAGVGYEQFF. The CDR3 nucleotides are TGTGCCAGCAGCTTGCCCCTAGCGGGGGTGGGCTATGAGCAGTTCTTC.

As to this clone: The sample holds other DNA sequences that translate to the same CDR3. The rearrangement joins TRBV7-9 to TRBJ1-2; 7 bases fit TRBD1. This CDR3 region has 14 residues. J was trimmed by 2 bases and V by 1 base; bases with no gene match: 1. Germline CDR1 is SEHNR and CDR2 is FQNEAQ (reference sequence). CDR3 sequence (DNA): TGTGCCAGCAGCTTAGTAGGGGGCAACTATGGCTACACCTTC. It translates to CASSLVGGNYGYTF.

The chain is built from TRBV19 and TRBJ1-3; 7 nucleotides align to TRBD1. The CDR3 has 13 residues. Losses at the gene ends were 5 bases for V and 8 bases for J; bases not matched to a gene: 6. CDR1 is LNHDA, CDR2 SQIVND, per germline (reference sequence). The CDR3 loop is CASSAPGQYTIYF. The CDR3 DNA is TGTGCCAGTAGTGCCCCGGGACAGTACACCATATATTTT. Variable domain in full (rest from reference TRBV19 and TRBJ1-3): DGGITQSPKYLFRKEGQNVTLSCEQNLNHDAMYWYRQDPGQGLRLIYYSQIVNDFQKGDIAEGYSVSREKKESFPLTVTSAQKNPTAFYLCASSAPGQYTIYFGEGSWLTVV.

This clone was observed a few times. The chain uses TRBV5-1 and TRBJ2-5, with D maybe TRBD1 (5 bases). Germline V gene sequence: CDR1 SGHRS, CDR2 YFSETQ. The CDR3 spans 17 residues. The V end was cut by 3 bases, the J end by 5 bases, with 23 bases between. The CDR3 region is CASSSAVRQGPGETQYF. The CDR3 DNA follows: TGCGCCAGCAGCTCCGCCGTTCGGCAGGGCCCCGGGGAGACCCAGTACTTC.

This clone was observed a single time. The chain uses TRBV10-1 and TRBJ2-7; the D gene is possibly TRBD2 (6 bases). Trimming took off 3 bases at V and 8 bases at J, with 14 bases between the two ends. Germline CDR1 is WNHNN and CDR2 is SYGVQD (reference sequence). This CDR3 spans 13 amino acids. The CDR3 spells CASSESDYGKQYF. The CDR3 DNA sequence: TGCGCCAGCAGTGAATCGGACTACGGAAAGCAGTACTTC.

This clone was detected only a few times. The gene calls are TRBV7-2 and TRBJ1-3; TRBD1 matches 7 bases. Germline trimming cut 5 bases from V and 3 bases from J; bases unmatched to any gene: 10. The germline gives CDR1 SGHTA, CDR2 FQGNSA. The CDR3 is 16 amino acids. CDR3 in amino acids: CASSPNRQGLGNTIYF. The DNA of the CDR3 is TGTGCCAGCAGCCCGAACCGACAGGGCCTTGGAAACACCATATATTTT.

The V gene is TRBV28, the J gene TRBJ1-2; D perhaps matches TRBD1 (5 bases). This CDR3 is 11 amino acids long. Germline assignment: CDR1 MDHEN and CDR2 SYDVKM. Trimming took off 5 bases at V and 7 bases at J, with 8 bases between the two ends. The CDR3 reads CASSVRGGYTF. Here the CDR3 DNA reads TGTGCCAGCAGTGTTAGGGGTGGCTACACCTTC.